This TCR beta chain is drawn from a study of cytomegalovirus exposure and HLA in healthy donors. Overall study: Most donors, about 77% of approximately 400 genotyped, fell in the Caucasian-associated ancestry cluster. The study, taken as a whole, reports: Later, an analysis found that common viral pathogens appeared to be linked with several of the most significant clusters. The authors listed 164 TCR beta chains as cytomegalovirus-associated.

Donors were ostensibly healthy at sampling, although undocumented immune exposures were probable. The study ran its PCR with 60 Vbeta and 13 Jbeta primers. This table comes from immunoSEQ multiplex PCR, and its TCRdb copy is limited to in-frame clones, with some not included. The data show some 120,000 clones, roughly 75% seen once. The CDR3 is made up of 12 amino acids. Deletions cut 0 bases from V and 10 bases from J, with 10 bases between. The germline V gene has CDR1 GTSNPN and CDR2 SVGIG (reference sequence). A remark on this clone: Its antigen is unidentified.

This chain links TRBV30 with TRBJ1-3; D ambiguous. The receptor's source is a woman aged 50 to 65 in good health and CMV-seronegative. Sequenced material: PBMCs. In DNA form, the CDR3 reads TGTGCCTGGAGTGTTGGCGGCTGGACCATATATTTT. The encoded protein is CAWSVGGWTIYF.